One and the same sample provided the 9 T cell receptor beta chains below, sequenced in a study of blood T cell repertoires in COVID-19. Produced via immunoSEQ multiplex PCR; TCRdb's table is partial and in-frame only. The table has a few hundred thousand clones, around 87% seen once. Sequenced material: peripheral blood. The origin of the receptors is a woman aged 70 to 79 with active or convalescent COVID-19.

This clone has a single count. The CDR3 region is CASSIILQGGNQPQHF. CDR3 DNA: TGTGCCAGTAGTATCATATTACAGGGGGGCAATCAGCCCCAGCATTTT. The chain combines TRBV19 with TRBJ1-5, with 8 bases matching TRBD1. Germline values: CDR1 LNHDA, CDR2 SQIVND (reference sequence). V lost 3 bases to trimming and J lost 2 bases; unmatched junction nucleotides: 6. The CDR3 runs 16 residues.

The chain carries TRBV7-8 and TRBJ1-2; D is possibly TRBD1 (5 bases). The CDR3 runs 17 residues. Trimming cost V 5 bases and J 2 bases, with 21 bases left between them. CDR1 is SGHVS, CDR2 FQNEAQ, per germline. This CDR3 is CASSRWRVPGTNYGYTF. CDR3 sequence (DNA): TGTGCCAGCAGCCGCTGGAGGGTTCCCGGGACGAACTATGGCTACACCTTC.

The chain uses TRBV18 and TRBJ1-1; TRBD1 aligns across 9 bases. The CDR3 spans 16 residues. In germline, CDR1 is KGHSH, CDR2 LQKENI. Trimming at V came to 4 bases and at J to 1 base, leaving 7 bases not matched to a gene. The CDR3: CASSLGTGMTNTEAFF. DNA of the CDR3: TGTGCCAGCTCACTAGGGACAGGGATGACGAACACTGAAGCTTTCTTT.

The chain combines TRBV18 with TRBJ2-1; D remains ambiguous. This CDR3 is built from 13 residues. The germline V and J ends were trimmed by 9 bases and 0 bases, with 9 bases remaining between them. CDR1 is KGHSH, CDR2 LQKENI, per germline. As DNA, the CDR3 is TGTGCCAGTTCAGCGTTCTCCTACAATGAGCAGTTCTTC. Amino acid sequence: CASSAFSYNEQFF.

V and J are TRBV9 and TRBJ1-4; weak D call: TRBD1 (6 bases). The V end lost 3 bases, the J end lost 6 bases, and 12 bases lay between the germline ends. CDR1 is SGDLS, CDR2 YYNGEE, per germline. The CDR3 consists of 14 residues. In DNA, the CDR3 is TGTGCCAGCAGCGACAGGGTGGGGGATGAAAAACTGTTTTTT. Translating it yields CASSDRVGDEKLFF. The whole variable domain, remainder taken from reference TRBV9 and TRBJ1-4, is DSGVTQTPKHLITATGQRVTLRCSPRSGDLSVYWYQQSLDQGLQFLIQYYNGEERAKGNILERFSAQQFPDLHSELNLSSLELGDSALYFCASSDRVGDEKLFFGSGTQLSVL.

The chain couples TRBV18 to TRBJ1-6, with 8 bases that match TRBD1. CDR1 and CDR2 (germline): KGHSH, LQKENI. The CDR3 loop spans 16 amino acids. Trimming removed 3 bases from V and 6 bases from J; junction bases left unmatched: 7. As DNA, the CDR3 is TGTGCCAGCTCACCGGAGACAGGGGTTTCTAATTCACCCCTCCACTTT. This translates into CASSPETGVSNSPLHF.

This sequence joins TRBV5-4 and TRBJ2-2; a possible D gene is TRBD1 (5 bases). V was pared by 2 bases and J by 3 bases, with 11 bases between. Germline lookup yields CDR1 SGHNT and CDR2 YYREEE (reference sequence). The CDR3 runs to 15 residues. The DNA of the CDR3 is TGTGCCAGCAGCTTTTCGGCAGGGCACACCGGGGAGCTGTTTTTT. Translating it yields CASSFSAGHTGELFF.

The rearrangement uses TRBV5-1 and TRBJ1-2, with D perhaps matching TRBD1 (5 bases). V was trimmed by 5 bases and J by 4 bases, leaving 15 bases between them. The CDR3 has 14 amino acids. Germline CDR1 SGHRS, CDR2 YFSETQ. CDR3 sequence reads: CASRRSEDTYGYTF. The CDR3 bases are TGCGCCAGCAGAAGATCAGAGGACACCTATGGCTACACCTTC.

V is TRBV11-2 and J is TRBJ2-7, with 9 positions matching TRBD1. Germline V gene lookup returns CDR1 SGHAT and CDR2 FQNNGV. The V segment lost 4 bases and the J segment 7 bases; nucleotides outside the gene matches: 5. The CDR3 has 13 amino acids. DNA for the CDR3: TGTGCCAGCAGCTACCGGGACAGGGTGGAGCAGTACTTC. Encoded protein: CASSYRDRVEQYF.